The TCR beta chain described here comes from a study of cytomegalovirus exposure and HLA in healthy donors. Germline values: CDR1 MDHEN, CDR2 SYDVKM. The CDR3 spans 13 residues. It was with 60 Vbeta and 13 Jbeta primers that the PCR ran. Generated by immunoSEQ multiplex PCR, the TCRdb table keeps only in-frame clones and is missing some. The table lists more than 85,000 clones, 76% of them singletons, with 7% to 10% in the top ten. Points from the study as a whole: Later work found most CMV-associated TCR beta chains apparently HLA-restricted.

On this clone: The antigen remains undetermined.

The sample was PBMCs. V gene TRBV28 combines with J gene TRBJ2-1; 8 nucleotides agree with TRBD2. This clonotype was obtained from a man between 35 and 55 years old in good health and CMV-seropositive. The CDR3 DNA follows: TGTGCGGGGGGGACTAGAGAGAGCAATGAGCAGTTCTTC. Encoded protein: CAGGTRESNEQFF.